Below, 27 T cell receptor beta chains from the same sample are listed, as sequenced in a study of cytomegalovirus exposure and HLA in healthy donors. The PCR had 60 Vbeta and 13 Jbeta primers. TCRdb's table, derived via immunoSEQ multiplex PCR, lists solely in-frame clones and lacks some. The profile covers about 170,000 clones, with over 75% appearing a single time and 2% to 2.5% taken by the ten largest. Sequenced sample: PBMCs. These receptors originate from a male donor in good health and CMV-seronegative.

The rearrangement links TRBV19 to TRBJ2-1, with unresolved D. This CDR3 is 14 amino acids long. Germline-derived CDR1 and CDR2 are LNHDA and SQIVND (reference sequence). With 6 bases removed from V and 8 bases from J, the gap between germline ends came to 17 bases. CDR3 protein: CASSPDPGIDEQFF. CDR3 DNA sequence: TGTGCCAGTAGCCCAGACCCAGGAATTGATGAGCAGTTCTTC.

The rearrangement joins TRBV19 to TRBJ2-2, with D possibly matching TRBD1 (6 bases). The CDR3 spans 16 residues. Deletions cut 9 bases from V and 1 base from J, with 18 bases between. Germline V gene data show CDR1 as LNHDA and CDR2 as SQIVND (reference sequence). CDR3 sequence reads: CASRVSTGRNTGELFF. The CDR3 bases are TGTGCCAGCCGGGTCTCCACAGGGAGGAACACCGGGGAGCTGTTTTTT.

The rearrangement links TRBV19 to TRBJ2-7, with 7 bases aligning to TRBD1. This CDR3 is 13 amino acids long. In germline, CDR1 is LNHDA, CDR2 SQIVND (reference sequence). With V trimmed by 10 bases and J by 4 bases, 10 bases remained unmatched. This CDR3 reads CATNPGTEYEQYF. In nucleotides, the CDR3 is TGTGCCACTAACCCCGGGACAGAATACGAGCAGTACTTC.

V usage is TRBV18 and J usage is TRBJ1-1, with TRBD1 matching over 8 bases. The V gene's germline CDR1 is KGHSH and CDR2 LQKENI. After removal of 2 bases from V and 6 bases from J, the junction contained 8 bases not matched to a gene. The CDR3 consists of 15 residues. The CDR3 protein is CASSPFQGRGPEAFF. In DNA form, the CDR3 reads TGTGCCAGCTCACCATTTCAGGGCAGGGGGCCTGAAGCTTTCTTT.

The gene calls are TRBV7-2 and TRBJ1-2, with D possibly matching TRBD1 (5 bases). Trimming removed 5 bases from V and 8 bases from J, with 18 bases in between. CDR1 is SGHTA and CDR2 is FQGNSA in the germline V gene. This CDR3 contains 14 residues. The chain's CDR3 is CASSPTRATLGYTF. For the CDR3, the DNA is TGTGCCAGCAGCCCGACCAGGGCCACTCTCGGCTACACCTTC.

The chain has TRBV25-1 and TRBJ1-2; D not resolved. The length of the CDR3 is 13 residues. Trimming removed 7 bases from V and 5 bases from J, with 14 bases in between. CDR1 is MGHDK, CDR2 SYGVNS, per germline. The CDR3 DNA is TGTGCCAGCAAATCGAACGAGGTTTATGGCTACACCTTC. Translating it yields CASKSNEVYGYTF.

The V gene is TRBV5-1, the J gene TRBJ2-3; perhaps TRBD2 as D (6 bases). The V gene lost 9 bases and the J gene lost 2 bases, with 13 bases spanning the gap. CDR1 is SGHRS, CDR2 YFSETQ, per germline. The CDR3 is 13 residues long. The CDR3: CATAGLPTDTQYF. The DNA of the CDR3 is TGCGCCACCGCGGGACTTCCCACAGATACGCAGTATTTT. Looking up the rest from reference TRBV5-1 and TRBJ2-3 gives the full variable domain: KAGVTQTPRYLIKTRGQQVTLSCSPISGHRSVSWYQQTPGQGLQFLFEYFSETQRNKGNFPGRFSGRQFSNSRSEMNVSTLELGDSALYLCATAGLPTDTQYFGPGTRLTVL.

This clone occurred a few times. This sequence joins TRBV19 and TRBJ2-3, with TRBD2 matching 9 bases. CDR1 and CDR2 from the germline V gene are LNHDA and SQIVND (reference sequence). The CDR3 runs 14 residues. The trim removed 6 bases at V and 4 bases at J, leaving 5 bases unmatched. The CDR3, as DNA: TGTGCCAGTAGCCAGCGGGGGGTCTCAGATACGCAGTATTTT. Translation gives CASSQRGVSDTQYF.

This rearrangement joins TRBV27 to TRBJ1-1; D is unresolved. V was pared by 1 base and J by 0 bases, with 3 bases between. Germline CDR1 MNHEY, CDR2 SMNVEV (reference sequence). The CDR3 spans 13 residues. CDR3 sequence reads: CASSLFMNTEAFF. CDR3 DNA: TGTGCCAGCAGTTTATTTATGAACACTGAAGCTTTCTTT.

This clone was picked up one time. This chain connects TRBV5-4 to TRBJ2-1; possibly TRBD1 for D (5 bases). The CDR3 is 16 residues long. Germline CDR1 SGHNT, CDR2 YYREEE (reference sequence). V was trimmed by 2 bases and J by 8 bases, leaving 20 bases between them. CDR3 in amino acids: CASSFVGKGSWDEQFF. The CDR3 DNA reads TGTGCCAGCAGCTTTGTTGGGAAGGGGTCGTGGGATGAGCAGTTCTTC.

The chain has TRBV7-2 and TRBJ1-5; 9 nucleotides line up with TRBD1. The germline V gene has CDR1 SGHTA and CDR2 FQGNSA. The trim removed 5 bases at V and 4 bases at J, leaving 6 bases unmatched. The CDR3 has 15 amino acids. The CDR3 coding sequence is TGTGCCAGCAGCACGAGGGACAGGGCTAATCAGCCCCAGCATTTT. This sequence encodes CASSTRDRANQPQHF.

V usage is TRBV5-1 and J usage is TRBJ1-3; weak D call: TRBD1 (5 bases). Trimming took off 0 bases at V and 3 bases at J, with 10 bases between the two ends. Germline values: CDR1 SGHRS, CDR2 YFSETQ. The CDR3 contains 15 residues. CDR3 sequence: CASSLGGANGNTIYF. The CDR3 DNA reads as TGCGCCAGCAGCTTGGGTGGGGCTAATGGAAACACCATATATTTT.

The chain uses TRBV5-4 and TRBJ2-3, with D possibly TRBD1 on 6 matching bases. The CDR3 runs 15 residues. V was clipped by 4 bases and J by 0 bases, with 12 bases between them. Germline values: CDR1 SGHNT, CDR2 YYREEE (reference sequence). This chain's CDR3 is CASSPGTSSTDTQYF. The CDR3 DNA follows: TGTGCCAGCAGCCCGGGGACAAGCAGCACAGATACGCAGTATTTT.

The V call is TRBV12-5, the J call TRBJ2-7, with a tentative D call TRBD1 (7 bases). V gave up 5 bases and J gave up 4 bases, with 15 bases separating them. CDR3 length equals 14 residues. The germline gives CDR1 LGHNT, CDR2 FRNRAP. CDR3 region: CASGPAGQMYEQYF. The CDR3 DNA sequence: TGTGCTAGTGGTCCGGCGGGACAGATGTACGAGCAGTACTTC.

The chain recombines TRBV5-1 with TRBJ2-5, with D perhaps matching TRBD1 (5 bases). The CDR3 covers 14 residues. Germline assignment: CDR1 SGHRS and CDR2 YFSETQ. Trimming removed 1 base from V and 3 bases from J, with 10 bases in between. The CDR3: CASSLRGFEETQYF. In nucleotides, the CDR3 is TGCGCCAGCAGCTTGAGGGGCTTTGAAGAGACCCAGTACTTC.

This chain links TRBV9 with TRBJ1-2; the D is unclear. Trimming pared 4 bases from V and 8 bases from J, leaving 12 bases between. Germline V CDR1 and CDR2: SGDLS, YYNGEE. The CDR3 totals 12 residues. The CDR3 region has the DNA TGTGCCAGCAGCTCCCAAGCCGTCGGCTACACCTTC. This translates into CASSSQAVGYTF.

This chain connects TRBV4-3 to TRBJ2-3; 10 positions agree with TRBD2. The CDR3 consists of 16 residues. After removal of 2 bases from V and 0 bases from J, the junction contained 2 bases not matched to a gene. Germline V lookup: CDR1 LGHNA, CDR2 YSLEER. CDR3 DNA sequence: TGCGCCAGCAGCCAACTAGCGGGGGCCAGCACAGATACGCAGTATTTT. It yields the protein CASSQLAGASTDTQYF.

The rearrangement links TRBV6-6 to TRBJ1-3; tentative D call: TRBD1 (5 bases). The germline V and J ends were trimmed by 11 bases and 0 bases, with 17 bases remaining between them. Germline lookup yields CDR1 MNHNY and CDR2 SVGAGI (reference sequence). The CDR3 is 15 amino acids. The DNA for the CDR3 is TGTGCCTCCCGGGCGGCGGGGGACTCTGGAAACACCATATATTTT. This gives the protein CASRAAGDSGNTIYF.

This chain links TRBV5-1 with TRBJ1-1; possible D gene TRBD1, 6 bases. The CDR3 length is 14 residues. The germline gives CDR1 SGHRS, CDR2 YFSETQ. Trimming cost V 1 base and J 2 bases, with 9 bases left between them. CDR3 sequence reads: CASSLTGRNTEAFF. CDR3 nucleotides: TGCGCCAGCAGCTTGACAGGGCGAAACACTGAAGCTTTCTTT.

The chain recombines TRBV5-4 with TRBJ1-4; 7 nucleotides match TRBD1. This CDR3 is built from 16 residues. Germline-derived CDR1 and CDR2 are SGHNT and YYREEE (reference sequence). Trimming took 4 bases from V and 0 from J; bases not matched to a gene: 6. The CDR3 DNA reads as TGTGCCAGCAGCCGGGGACAGCCGGCAACTAATGAAAAACTGTTTTTT. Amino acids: CASSRGQPATNEKLFF. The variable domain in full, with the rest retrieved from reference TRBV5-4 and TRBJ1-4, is ETGVTQSPTHLIKTRGQQVTLRCSSQSGHNTVSWYQQALGQGPQFIFQYYREEENGRGNFPPRFSGLQFPNYSSELNVNALELDDSALYLCASSRGQPATNEKLFFGSGTQLSVL.

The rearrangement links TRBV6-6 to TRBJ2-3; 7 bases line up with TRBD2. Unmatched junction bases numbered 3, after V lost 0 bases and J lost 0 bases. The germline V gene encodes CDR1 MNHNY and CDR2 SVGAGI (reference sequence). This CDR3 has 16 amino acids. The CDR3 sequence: CASSYSSSGSTDTQYF. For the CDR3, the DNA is TGTGCCAGCAGTTACTCGTCTAGCGGTAGCACAGATACGCAGTATTTT.

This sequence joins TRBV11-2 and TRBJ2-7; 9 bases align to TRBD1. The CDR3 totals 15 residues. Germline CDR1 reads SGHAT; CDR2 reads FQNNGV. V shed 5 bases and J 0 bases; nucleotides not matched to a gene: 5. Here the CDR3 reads CASSVGTGISYEQYF. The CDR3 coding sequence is TGTGCCAGCAGCGTTGGGACAGGGATCTCCTACGAGCAGTACTTC.

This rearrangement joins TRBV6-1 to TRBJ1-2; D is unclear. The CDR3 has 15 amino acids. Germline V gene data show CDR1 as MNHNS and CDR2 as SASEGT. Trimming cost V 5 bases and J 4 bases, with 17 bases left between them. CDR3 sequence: CASSNRPSRGYGYTF. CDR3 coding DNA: TGTGCCAGCAGTAACCGGCCTTCTCGGGGCTATGGCTACACCTTC.

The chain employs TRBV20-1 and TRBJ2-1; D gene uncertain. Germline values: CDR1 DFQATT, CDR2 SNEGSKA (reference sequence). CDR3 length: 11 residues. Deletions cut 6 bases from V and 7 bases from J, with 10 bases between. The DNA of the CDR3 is TGCAGTGCAGTCTCTAGTAATGAGCAGTTCTTC. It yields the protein CSAVSSNEQFF.

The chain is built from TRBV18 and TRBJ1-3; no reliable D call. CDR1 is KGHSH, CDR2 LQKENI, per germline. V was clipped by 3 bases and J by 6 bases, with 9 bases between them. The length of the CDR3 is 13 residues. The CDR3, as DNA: TGTGCCAGCTCACCCGGTAGCCAAAACACCATATATTTT. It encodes CASSPGSQNTIYF.

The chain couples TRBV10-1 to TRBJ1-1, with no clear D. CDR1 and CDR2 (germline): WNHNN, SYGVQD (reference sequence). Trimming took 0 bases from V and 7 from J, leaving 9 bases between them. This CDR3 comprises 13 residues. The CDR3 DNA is TGCGCCAGCAGTGAGTCCGGAGTTCGTGAAGCTTTCTTT. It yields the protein CASSESGVREAFF.

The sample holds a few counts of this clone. In nucleotides, the CDR3 is TGTGCCAGCAGTGGTCAGAGGGTTAATGAAAAACTGTTTTTT. Protein sequence: CASSGQRVNEKLFF. This chain joins TRBV2 and TRBJ1-4; D ambiguous. This CDR3 comprises 14 residues. Trimming cost V 4 bases and J 4 bases, with 10 bases left between them. Germline V CDR1 and CDR2: SNHLY, FYNNEI.